This TCR beta chain derives from a study of shared clonotypes between healthy human individuals. Whole-study context: The study enrolled a couple of women and a few men aged 18 to 49.

The study enrolled healthy HIV-negative adults without recent acute infections or vaccinations as donors. This was a deep-level run. DNA from unsorted PBMC was sequenced on ten immunoSEQ deep assay plates. Sequencing used immunoSEQ multiplex PCR; TCRdb keeps in-frame clones, though not all of them. The table shows about 470,000 clones, with 70% to 80% occurring only once. J lost 2 bases, V lost 0 bases, and 6 bases had no gene match. There are 17 residues in the CDR3. The germline V gene has CDR1 SGHDN and CDR2 FVKESK. The material sequenced was PBMCs. This chain uses TRBV14 with TRBJ2-3, with 9 bases fitting TRBD2. This receptor was taken from a woman aged 40 to 50 in good health. Some clones in this sample may be carry-over from other donors' samples. In nucleotides, the CDR3 is TGTGCCAGCAGCCAAGAGCTTAGCGGGAGAGACACAGATACGCAGTATTTT. This encodes CASSQELSGRDTDTQYF.